Below are 20 T cell receptor beta chains sequenced from a single sample in a study of T cell changes during pregnancy in multiple sclerosis. The method was immunoSEQ multiplex PCR; TCRdb's version includes in-frame clones alone and lacks a portion of them. The sample lists approximately 60,000 clones, roughly 94% occurring once. Source: CD8+ T cells from peripheral blood mononuclear cells, taken in the third trimester of pregnancy. The receptors shown here come from a female donor with multiple sclerosis, enrolled in a pregnancy study.

The V gene is TRBV5-5, the J gene TRBJ2-7; 9 bases agree with TRBD1. With 5 bases clipped from V and 3 bases from J, the junction kept 6 bases outside the gene matches. There are 14 residues in the CDR3. Germline V gene sequence: CDR1 SGHKS, CDR2 YYEKEE (reference sequence). CDR3 region: CASSLDRGNYEQYF. The DNA for the CDR3 is TGTGCCAGCAGTTTAGACAGGGGGAACTACGAGCAGTACTTC.

Here the CDR3 DNA reads TGCGCCAGCAGCCAGGGTTCCAGGGCACCTTATGGCTACACCTTC. This sequence encodes CASSQGSRAPYGYTF. The rearrangement uses TRBV4-1 and TRBJ1-2; D perhaps matches TRBD1 (5 bases). The germline CDR1 and CDR2 sequences are MGHRA and YSYEKL. V shed 3 bases and J shed 5 bases, with 16 bases lying between them. This CDR3 contains 15 residues.

The chain carries TRBV4-1 and TRBJ2-1, with TRBD2 as a possible D gene (6 bases). The CDR3 is 14 residues long. Germline V gene sequence: CDR1 MGHRA, CDR2 YSYEKL. V lost 2 bases and J lost 9, with 14 bases in between. The DNA for the CDR3 is TGCGCCAGCAGCCAAAGTGGTACGGGAGCTGAGCAGTTCTTC. It yields the protein CASSQSGTGAEQFF.

This chain joins TRBV5-1 and TRBJ1-1; 8 bases map to TRBD1. V shed 7 bases, J shed 3 bases, and the junction held 8 bases outside the gene matches. This CDR3 region has 14 residues. Germline values: CDR1 SGHRS, CDR2 YFSETQ. The DNA for the CDR3 is TGCGCCAGCTTCCAGACAGGGGAGGACACTGAAGCTTTCTTT. Its protein product is CASFQTGEDTEAFF.

This clone was counted a few times. This chain uses TRBV10-3 with TRBJ2-3, with 11 positions matching TRBD2. The V and J ends lost 10 bases and 2 bases, in that order; junction bases with no gene match: 5. CDR3 length: 14 amino acids. Germline CDR1 ENHRY, CDR2 SYGVKD. DNA of the CDR3: TGTGCCAGCGGGACTAGCGGCAACACAGATACGCAGTATTTT. Protein: CASGTSGNTDTQYF.

This sequence joins TRBV4-3 and TRBJ2-7, with 7 bases fitting TRBD1. The CDR3 is 13 residues long. V trimming: 2 bases; J trimming: 5 bases; junction bases outside the gene matches: 3. Germline V gives CDR1 LGHNA, CDR2 YSLEER. CDR3 protein: CASSQYGQDEQYF. DNA of the CDR3: TGCGCCAGCAGCCAATACGGACAGGACGAGCAGTACTTC.

CDR3 in amino acids: CASSLGRFGTGTYEQYF. CDR3 bases: TGTGCCAGCAGCTTAGGGAGATTTGGGACAGGGACCTACGAGCAGTACTTC. V usage is TRBV13 and J usage is TRBJ2-7; 9 nucleotides align to TRBD1. The germline CDR1 and CDR2 sequences are PRHDT and FYEKMQ (reference sequence). There are 17 residues in the CDR3. Unmatched junction bases numbered 8, after V lost 0 bases and J lost 2 bases.

The CDR3 protein is CASSWTGSTGELFF. CDR3 sequence (DNA): TGTGCCAGCAGTTGGACAGGGAGCACCGGGGAGCTGTTTTTT. The chain recombines TRBV28 with TRBJ2-2; 8 bases map to TRBD1. Germline V CDR1 and CDR2: MDHEN, SYDVKM. The CDR3 is made up of 14 amino acids. V gave up 4 bases and J gave up 4 bases; unmatched junction bases: 2.

The gene calls are TRBV5-8 and TRBJ1-3, with 7 bases fitting TRBD1. The CDR3 consists of 17 residues. Germline V lookup: CDR1 SGHTS, CDR2 YDEGEE. V gave up 9 bases and J gave up 0 bases; unmatched junction bases: 15. CDR3 coding DNA: TGTGCCACCATCGGACCCGGACAGGACGGCTCTGGAAACACCATATATTTT. Encoded protein: CATIGPGQDGSGNTIYF.

The chain recombines TRBV11-3 with TRBJ1-1, with TRBD1 matching over 9 bases. V lost 5 bases to trimming and J lost 3 bases; unmatched junction nucleotides: 7. Germline loops: CDR1 SGHNT, CDR2 YENEEA. This CDR3 spans 15 amino acids. The CDR3 here is CASSDRTGDYTEAFF. For the CDR3, the DNA is TGTGCCAGCAGCGACCGGACAGGGGATTACACTGAAGCTTTCTTT.

This chain links TRBV5-1 with TRBJ2-1; possible D gene TRBD2, 6 bases. This CDR3 is 15 amino acids long. The V gene lost 2 bases and the J gene lost 0 bases, with 9 bases spanning the gap. Germline assignment: CDR1 SGHRS and CDR2 YFSETQ. The CDR3 protein is CASSLGTGSYNEQFF. In nucleotides, the CDR3 is TGCGCCAGCAGCTTAGGGACTGGCTCCTACAATGAGCAGTTCTTC.

This chain uses TRBV4-1 with TRBJ1-4; 9 positions match TRBD1. With V trimmed by 3 bases and J by 5 bases, 1 base remained unmatched. This CDR3 spans 14 amino acids. Per germline, CDR1 MGHRA and CDR2 YSYEKL. In nucleotides, the CDR3 is TGCGCCAGCAGCCAGGGACAGGGAAATGAAAAACTGTTTTTT. Protein sequence: CASSQGQGNEKLFF.

The chain is built from TRBV2 and TRBJ1-5; no clear D. The CDR3 extends over 14 amino acids. CDR1 and CDR2 (germline): SNHLY, FYNNEI. V was clipped by 10 bases and J by 4 bases, with 17 bases between them. The chain's CDR3 is CATSGDWVNQPQHF. In DNA, the CDR3 is TGTGCCACCTCGGGAGACTGGGTTAATCAGCCCCAGCATTTT.

J is TRBJ2-5 and V is TRBV6-1; 7 bases line up with TRBD2. The CDR3 is made up of 16 amino acids. Looked up from germline, CDR1 is MNHNS and CDR2 is SASEGT. J lost 5 bases, V lost 2 bases, and 11 bases had no gene match. The CDR3 sequence: CASSELGGTRGETQYF. DNA for the CDR3: TGTGCCAGCAGTGAATTGGGAGGGACCCGCGGGGAGACCCAGTACTTC.

The V call is TRBV27, the J call TRBJ2-5, with a possible D match to TRBD2 (5 bases). The V end was cut by 2 bases, the J end by 5 bases, with 15 bases between. CDR3 length: 15 residues. Germline loops: CDR1 MNHEY, CDR2 SMNVEV (reference sequence). CDR3 sequence: CASSLSGSLGETQYF. DNA of the CDR3: TGTGCCAGCAGTTTAAGCGGATCCCTTGGGGAGACCCAGTACTTC.

J is TRBJ2-3 and V is TRBV2; 8 bases agree with TRBD2. V dropped 8 bases and J dropped 2; count of bases not matched to a gene: 3. Germline V lookup: CDR1 SNHLY, CDR2 FYNNEI. The CDR3 consists of 13 residues. Here the CDR3 DNA reads TGTGCCAGCCGGCGGGAGGACACAGATACGCAGTATTTT. This encodes CASRREDTDTQYF.

The chain is built from TRBV28 and TRBJ2-1, with 11 bases identical to TRBD2. This CDR3 spans 20 amino acids. Per germline, CDR1 MDHEN and CDR2 SYDVKM. Losses at the gene ends were 5 bases for V and 0 bases for J; bases not matched to a gene: 15. The CDR3 sequence: CASSPNFGTSGLSSYNEQFF. For the CDR3, the DNA is TGTGCCAGCAGTCCAAACTTCGGGACTAGCGGCCTGAGCTCCTACAATGAGCAGTTCTTC.

For the CDR3, the DNA is TGTGCCAGCAGTTTTCCCCCCGAGGGGGTTGCATTCTACGAGCAGTACTTC. Protein: CASSFPPEGVAFYEQYF. The chain links TRBV28 to TRBJ2-7; weak D call: TRBD1 (6 bases). The CDR3 contains 17 residues. The V end was cut by 3 bases, the J end by 3 bases, with 21 bases between. CDR1 is MDHEN and CDR2 is SYDVKM in the germline V gene.

This chain connects TRBV6-5 to TRBJ1-1, with no clear D. Germline values: CDR1 MNHEY, CDR2 SVGAGI. V lost 6 bases to trimming and J lost 6 bases, with 14 bases between them. The CDR3 spans 13 residues. The CDR3 bases are TGTGCCAGCAGACCTTCTATCGGGGCTGAAGCTTTCTTT. Its protein product is CASRPSIGAEAFF.

The gene calls are TRBV4-2 and TRBJ2-5; D not certain. Trimming pared 1 base from V and 2 bases from J, leaving 11 bases between. CDR1 LGHNA and CDR2 YNFKEQ come from the germline V gene. This CDR3 comprises 15 residues. The chain's CDR3 is CASSQAMSLQETQYF. The DNA of the CDR3 is TGTGCCAGCAGCCAAGCTATGTCTCTACAAGAGACCCAGTACTTC.